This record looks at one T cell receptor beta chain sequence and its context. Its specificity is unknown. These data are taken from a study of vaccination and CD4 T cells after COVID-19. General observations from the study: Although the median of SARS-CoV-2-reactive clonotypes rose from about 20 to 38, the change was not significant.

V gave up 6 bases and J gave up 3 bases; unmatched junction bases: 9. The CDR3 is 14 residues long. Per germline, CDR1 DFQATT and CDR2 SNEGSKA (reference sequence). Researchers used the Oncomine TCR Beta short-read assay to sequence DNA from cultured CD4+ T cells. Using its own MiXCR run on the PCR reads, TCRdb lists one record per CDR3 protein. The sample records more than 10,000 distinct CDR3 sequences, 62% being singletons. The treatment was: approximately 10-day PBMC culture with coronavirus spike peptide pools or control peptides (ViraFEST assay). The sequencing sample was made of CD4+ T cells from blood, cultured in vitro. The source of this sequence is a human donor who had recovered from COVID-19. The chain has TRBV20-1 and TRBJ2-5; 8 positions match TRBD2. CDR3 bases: TGCAGTGCCCTCCTAGCGGGCCCGGAAGAGACCCAGTACTTC. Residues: CSALLAGPEETQYF.